This TCR beta chain came from a study of regulatory T cells in long-lasting Graves disease. Sample time point: newly diagnosed GD, antithyroid drugs for less than 3 months. RNA from PBMCs was the source of the TCR library. The trim removed 4 bases at V and 5 bases at J, leaving 10 bases unmatched. CDR3 length equals 15 residues. Looked up from germline, CDR1 is SGHAT and CDR2 is FQNNGV. To make TCR beta libraries, researchers used iRepertoire HTBI primers and Arm-PCR of CDR3 regions. TCRdb called the multiplex PCR reads again in MiXCR, with one record for every CDR3 protein. The sample has hundreds of thousands of distinct CDR3 sequences, around 17% seen once. This clonotype has ten or more counts. Separately, the same data were catalogued under a study of T cells in Graves' hyperthyroidism and ophthalmopathy.

The TCR was taken from a woman aged 25 to 39 with Graves disease. V gene TRBV11-2 combines with J gene TRBJ2-5; 7 bases are a match to TRBD2. The starting material was peripheral blood mononuclear cells (PBMCs), obtained at new diagnosis, from a patient treated with antithyroid drugs. The CDR3 is CASSSPSVGGETQYF. CDR3 nucleotides: TGTGCCAGCAGCTCTCCCTCTGTGGGAGGGGAGACCCAGTACTTC.